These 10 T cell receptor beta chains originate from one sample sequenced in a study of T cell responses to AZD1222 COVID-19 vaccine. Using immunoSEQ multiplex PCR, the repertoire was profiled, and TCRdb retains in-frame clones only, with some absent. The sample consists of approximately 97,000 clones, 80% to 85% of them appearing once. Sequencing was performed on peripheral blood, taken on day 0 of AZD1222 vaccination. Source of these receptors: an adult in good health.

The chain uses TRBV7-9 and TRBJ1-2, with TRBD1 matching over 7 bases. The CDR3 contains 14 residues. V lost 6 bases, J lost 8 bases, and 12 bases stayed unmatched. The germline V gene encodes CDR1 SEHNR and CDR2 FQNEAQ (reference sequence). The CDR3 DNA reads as TGTGCCAGCAGAACAGGGGAGACTAGCCGCGGCTACACCTTC. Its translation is CASRTGETSRGYTF.

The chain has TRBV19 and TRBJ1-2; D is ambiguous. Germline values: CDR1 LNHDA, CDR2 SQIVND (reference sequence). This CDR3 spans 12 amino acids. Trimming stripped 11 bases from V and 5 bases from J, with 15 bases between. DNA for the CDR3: TGTGCCTCCGGTGAGACCCCTTATGGCTACACCTTC. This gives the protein CASGETPYGYTF.

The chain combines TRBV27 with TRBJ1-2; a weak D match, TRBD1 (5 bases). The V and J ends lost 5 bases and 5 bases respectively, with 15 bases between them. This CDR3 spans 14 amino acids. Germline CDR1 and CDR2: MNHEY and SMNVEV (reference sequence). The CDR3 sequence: CASSGGGIRYGYTF. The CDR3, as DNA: TGTGCCAGCAGTGGGGGGGGGATCCGTTATGGCTACACCTTC.

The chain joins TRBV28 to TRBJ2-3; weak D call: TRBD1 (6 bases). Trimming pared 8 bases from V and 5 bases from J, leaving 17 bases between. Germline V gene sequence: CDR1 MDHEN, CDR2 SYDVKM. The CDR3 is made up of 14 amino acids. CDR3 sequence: CASQSSGVGDTQYF. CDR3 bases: TGTGCCAGCCAATCCTCAGGGGTAGGAGATACGCAGTATTTT.

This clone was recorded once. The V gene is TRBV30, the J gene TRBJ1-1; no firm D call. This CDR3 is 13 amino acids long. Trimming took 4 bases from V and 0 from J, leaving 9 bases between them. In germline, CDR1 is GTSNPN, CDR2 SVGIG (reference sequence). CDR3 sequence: CAWIPGVNTEAFF. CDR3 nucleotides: TGTGCCTGGATTCCAGGAGTGAACACTGAAGCTTTCTTT.

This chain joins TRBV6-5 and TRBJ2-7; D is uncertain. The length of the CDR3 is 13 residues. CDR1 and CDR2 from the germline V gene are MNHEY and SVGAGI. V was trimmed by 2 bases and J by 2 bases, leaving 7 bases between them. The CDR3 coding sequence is TGTGCCAGCAGTTACGGACCCACCTACGAGCAGTACGTC. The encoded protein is CASSYGPTYEQYV.

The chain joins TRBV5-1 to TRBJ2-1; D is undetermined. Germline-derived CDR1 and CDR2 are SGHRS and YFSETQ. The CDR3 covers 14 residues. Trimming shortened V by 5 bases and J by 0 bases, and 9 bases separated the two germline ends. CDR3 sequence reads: CASRPASSYNEQFF. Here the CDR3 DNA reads TGCGCCAGCAGGCCGGCGAGCTCCTACAATGAGCAGTTCTTC. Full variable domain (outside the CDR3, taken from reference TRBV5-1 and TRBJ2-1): KAGVTQTPRYLIKTRGQQVTLSCSPISGHRSVSWYQQTPGQGLQFLFEYFSETQRNKGNFPGRFSGRQFSNSRSEMNVSTLELGDSALYLCASRPASSYNEQFFGPGTRLTVL.

In DNA, the CDR3 is TGCGCCAGCAGTCACGAGAGGTACCCGGGACAGGGGGCGTGGACAGCCAAAAACATTCAGTACTTC. This codes for CASSHERYPGQGAWTAKNIQYF. The V call is TRBV23-1, the J call TRBJ2-4; TRBD1 matches at 12 bases. TRBV23-1 is placed among ORFs of uncertain function. The CDR3 extends over 22 amino acids. J gave up 0 bases and V 3 bases, and 18 bases lay outside the gene matches.

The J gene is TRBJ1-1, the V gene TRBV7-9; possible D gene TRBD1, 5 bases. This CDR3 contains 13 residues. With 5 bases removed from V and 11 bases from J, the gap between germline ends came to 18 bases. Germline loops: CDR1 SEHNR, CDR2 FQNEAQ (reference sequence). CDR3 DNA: TGTGCCAGCAGCGCAACCGGGGCCCATAGCGCTTTCTTT. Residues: CASSATGAHSAFF.

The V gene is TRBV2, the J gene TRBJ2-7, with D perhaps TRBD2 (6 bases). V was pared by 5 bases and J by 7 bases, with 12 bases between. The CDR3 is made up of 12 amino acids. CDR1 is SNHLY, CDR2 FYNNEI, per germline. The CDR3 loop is CASSWGVVEQYF. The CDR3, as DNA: TGTGCCAGCAGTTGGGGGGTAGTGGAGCAGTACTTC. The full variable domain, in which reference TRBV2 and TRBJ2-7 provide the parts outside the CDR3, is EPEVTQTPSHQVTQMGQEVILRCVPISNHLYFYWYRQILGQKVEFLVSFYNNEISEKSEIFDDQFSVERPDGSNFTLKIRSTKLEDSAMYFCASSWGVVEQYFGPGTRLTVT.